The clone carrying this T cell receptor beta chain appeared many times. Its antigen is currently unknown. The data were taken from a study of T cells in Graves' hyperthyroidism and ophthalmopathy. Whole-study results and caveats: Model output signaled ophthalmopathy a median roughly 6.5 months ahead of onset. Most thyroid clonotypes expanded above 0.001 were also detected in blood.

TCR beta CDR3 regions were amplified from RNA transcripts. The TCR CDR3 first-round RT-PCR relied on the HTBI primer set. TCRdb reprocessed the multiplex PCR reads via MiXCR and lists one record per CDR3 protein. Of around 610,000 distinct CDR3 sequences in the sample, about 14% were seen once. Uncontrolled infection, other autoimmune disease, pregnancy or lactation barred patients from enrollment. PBMCs were sourced from roughly 9.3 ml fresh peripheral blood. Between the trimmed V and J ends, which lost 5 bases and 1 base, there was a span of 8 bases. The germline V gene encodes CDR1 SGHTA and CDR2 FQGNSA. The CDR3 is 13 amino acids.

The chain couples TRBV7-2 to TRBJ1-2; D unresolved. Specimen: blood. The TCR was taken from a woman in her thirties or forties with Graves' ophthalmopathy. The CDR3 sequence: CASSPDVNYGYTF. Here the CDR3 DNA reads TGTGCCAGCAGCCCAGATGTTAACTATGGCTACACCTTC.